Each of the 6 T cell receptor beta chains below was sequenced from the same sample in a study of OX40 agonist ivuxolimab in advanced cancers. Preparation of the library involved the immunoSEQ multiplex PCR assay. Here the immuneACCESS table is served through TCRdb, limited to in-frame sequences with V and J called. Missing clones are a known gap in these copies; in checked studies unresolved V genes cover under half, and the rest lacks a known reason. The sample includes about 70,000 clones, with roughly 88% observed a single time. 2.5% to 3% of the sample goes to the ten largest clones. The starting material was CD4+ or CD8+ T cells sorted from blood, obtained in a trial of the OX40 agonist ivuxolimab. Source of these receptors: an adult with an advanced solid tumor such as melanoma, head and neck, liver or kidney cancer.

The rearrangement uses TRBV2 and TRBJ2-5; D possibly matches TRBD1 or TRBD2 (5 bases each). V was shortened by 5 bases and J by 5 bases, with 24 bases between the two germline ends. Per the germline V gene, CDR1 is SNHLY and CDR2 is FYNNEI. The CDR3 is 17 amino acids. The CDR3 loop reads CASSTEGGILWGETQYF. The CDR3 coding sequence is TGTGCCAGCAGTACCGAAGGTGGCATCCTGTGGGGGGAGACCCAGTACTTC.

This clone was seen only a few times. The chain uses TRBV11-2 and TRBJ2-5, with 9 bases identical to TRBD2. Germline-derived CDR1 and CDR2 are SGHAT and FQNNGV. This CDR3 is built from 16 residues. V shed 1 base, J shed 5 bases, and the junction held 8 bases outside the gene matches. The CDR3 reads CASSLVGTSPRETQYF. Here the CDR3 DNA reads TGTGCCAGCAGCTTAGTTGGGACTAGCCCCCGGGAGACCCAGTACTTC.

This chain joins TRBV5-1 and TRBJ2-1; 8 nucleotides align to TRBD2. Germline-derived CDR1 and CDR2 are SGHRS and YFSETQ. The CDR3 totals 16 residues. The ends lost 0 bases at V and 3 bases at J; junction bases unmatched: 5. The CDR3 DNA is TGCGCCAGCAGCTTGGGCGGGGGGTCTTACTACAATGAGCAGTTCTTC. Translation gives CASSLGGGSYYNEQFF. Full variable domain (rest looked up from reference TRBV5-1 and TRBJ2-1): KAGVTQTPRYLIKTRGQQVTLSCSPISGHRSVSWYQQTPGQGLQFLFEYFSETQRNKGNFPGRFSGRQFSNSRSEMNVSTLELGDSALYLCASSLGGGSYYNEQFFGPGTRLTVL.

The J gene is TRBJ2-1, the V gene TRBV5-1, with TRBD2 identical over 10 bases. This CDR3 is 18 amino acids long. Germline trimming cut 4 bases from V and 7 bases from J; bases unmatched to any gene: 17. From germline, CDR1 is SGHRS and CDR2 YFSETQ. CDR3 sequence (DNA): TGCGCCAGCAGCGTAGGGGGGACTAGCGCCGAAATAAAGAATGAGCAGTTCTTC. This sequence encodes CASSVGGTSAEIKNEQFF.

The genes are TRBV19 and TRBJ1-1; D perhaps matches TRBD1 (6 bases). Trimming shortened V by 4 bases and J by 3 bases, and 9 bases separated the two germline ends. Per the germline V gene, CDR1 is LNHDA and CDR2 is SQIVND (reference sequence). The CDR3 is 13 amino acids. The CDR3 DNA reads as TGTGCCAGTAGTACCTACAGGGACACTGAAGCTTTCTTT. It codes for CASSTYRDTEAFF.

The chain employs TRBV5-1 and TRBJ2-6; 8 bases align to TRBD1. CDR1 SGHRS and CDR2 YFSETQ come from the germline V gene. This CDR3 is 18 amino acids long. J was trimmed by 0 bases and V by 0 bases; bases with no gene match: 5. The CDR3 coding sequence is TGCGCCAGCAGCTTGGGACAGGGGTTTAGCTCTGGGGCCAACGTCCTGACTTTC. This encodes CASSLGQGFSSGANVLTF.